The entry that follows covers one T cell receptor (beta chain) sequence. What it binds is unknown. Looked up from germline, CDR1 is SGHAT and CDR2 is FQNNGV. The V segment lost 11 bases and the J segment 4 bases; nucleotides outside the gene matches: 7. The CDR3 loop spans 13 amino acids. This sample was taken from a study of T-cell reconstitution after alpha-beta-depleted transplantation in children. Whole-study results and caveats: Diversity and T-cell counts at one year after transplant derived mostly from new T cells. Several hundred expanded graft clones reportedly gave rise to the alpha-beta T cells present about two months after transplant. The study traced high day-60 TCRbeta diversity in some patients to surviving recipient T cells and thymic progenitors.

The library targeted TCRbeta and was prepared with unique molecular identifiers. TCRdb called the PCR reads again in MiXCR, with one record for every CDR3 protein. Of 200,000 to 300,000 distinct CDR3 sequences listed, about 23% are singletons. The receptor's source is a girl aged 2 to 10 with Fanconi anemia, due to receive a stem cell transplant. The chain links TRBV11-2 to TRBJ2-1, with 8 nucleotides matching TRBD2. The sample consisted of PBMCs, taken before TCRalphabeta/CD19-depleted stem cell transplant. In DNA form, the CDR3 reads TGTGCCCTCAGCGGGAGTAAATACAATGAGCAGTTCTTC. Its translation is CALSGSKYNEQFF. Supplemented by reference TRBV11-2 and TRBJ2-1, the full variable domain reads EAGVAQSPRYKIIEKRQSVAFWCNPISGHATLYWYQQILGQGPKLLIQFQNNGVVDDSQLPKDRFSAERLKGVDSTLKIQPAKLEDSAVYLCALSGSKYNEQFFGPGTRLTVL.